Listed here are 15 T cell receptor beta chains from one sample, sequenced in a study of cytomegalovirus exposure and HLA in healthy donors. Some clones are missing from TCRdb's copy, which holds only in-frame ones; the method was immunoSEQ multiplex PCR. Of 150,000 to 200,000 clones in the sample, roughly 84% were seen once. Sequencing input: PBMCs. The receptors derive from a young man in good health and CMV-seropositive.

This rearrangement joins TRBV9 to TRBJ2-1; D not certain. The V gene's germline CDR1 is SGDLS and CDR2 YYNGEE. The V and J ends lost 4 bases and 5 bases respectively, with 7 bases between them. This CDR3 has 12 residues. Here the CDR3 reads CASSPADNEQFF. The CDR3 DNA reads TGTGCCAGCAGCCCCGCGGACAATGAGCAGTTCTTC.

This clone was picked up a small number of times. The CDR3 sequence: CASTRRAGESPLHF. CDR3 DNA sequence: TGTGCCAGCACACGGCGGGCAGGGGAATCACCCCTCCACTTT. The chain combines TRBV6-5 with TRBJ1-6, with D maybe TRBD1 (6 bases). From germline, CDR1 is MNHEY and CDR2 SVGAGI. Between the trimmed V and J ends, which lost 7 bases and 10 bases, there was a span of 17 bases. The CDR3 is 14 amino acids.

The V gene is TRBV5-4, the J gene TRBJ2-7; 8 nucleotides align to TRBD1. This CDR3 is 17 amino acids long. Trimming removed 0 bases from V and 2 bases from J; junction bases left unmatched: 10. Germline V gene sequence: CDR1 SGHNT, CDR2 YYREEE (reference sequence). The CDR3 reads CASSLGLSGRGPYEQYF. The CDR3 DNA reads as TGTGCCAGCAGCTTGGGTCTGTCTGGCAGGGGGCCCTACGAGCAGTACTTC.

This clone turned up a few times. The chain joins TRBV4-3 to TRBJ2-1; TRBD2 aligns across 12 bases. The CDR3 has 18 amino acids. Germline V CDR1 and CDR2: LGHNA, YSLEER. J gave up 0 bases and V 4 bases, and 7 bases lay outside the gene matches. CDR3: CASSPRTSGVYSYNEQFF. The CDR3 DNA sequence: TGCGCCAGCAGCCCAAGGACTAGCGGGGTGTACTCCTACAATGAGCAGTTCTTC.

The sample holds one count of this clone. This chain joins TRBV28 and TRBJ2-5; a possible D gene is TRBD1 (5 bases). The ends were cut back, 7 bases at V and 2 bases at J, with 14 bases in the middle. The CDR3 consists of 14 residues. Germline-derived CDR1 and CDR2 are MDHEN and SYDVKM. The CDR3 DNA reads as TGTGCCAGCACTACCCAGGGCAGGCAAGAGACCCAGTACTTC. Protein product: CASTTQGRQETQYF. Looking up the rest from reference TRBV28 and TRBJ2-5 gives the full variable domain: DVKVTQSSRYLVKRTGEKVFLECVQDMDHENMFWYRQDPGLGLRLIYFSYDVKMKEKGDIPEGYSVSREKKERFSLILESASTNQTSMYLCASTTQGRQETQYFGPGTRLLVL.

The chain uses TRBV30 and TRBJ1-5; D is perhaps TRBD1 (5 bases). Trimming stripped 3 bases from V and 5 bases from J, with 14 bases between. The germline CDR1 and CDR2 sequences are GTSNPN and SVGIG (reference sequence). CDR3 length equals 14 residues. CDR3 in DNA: TGTGCCTGGAGCCCCAGGGCTGGAGATCAGCCCCAGCATTTT. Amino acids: CAWSPRAGDQPQHF.

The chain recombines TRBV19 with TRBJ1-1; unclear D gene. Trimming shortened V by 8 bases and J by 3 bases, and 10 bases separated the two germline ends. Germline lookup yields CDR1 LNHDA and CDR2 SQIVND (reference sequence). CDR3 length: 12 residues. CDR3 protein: CASGRLDTEAFF. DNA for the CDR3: TGTGCCAGTGGGCGTTTGGACACTGAAGCTTTCTTT.

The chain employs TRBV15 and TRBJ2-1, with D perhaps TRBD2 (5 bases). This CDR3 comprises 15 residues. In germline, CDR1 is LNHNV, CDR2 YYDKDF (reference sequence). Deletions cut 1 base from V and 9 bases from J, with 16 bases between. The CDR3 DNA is TGTGCCACCAGCAGAGGGCCGGGGAATGGCGGTGAGCAGTTCTTC. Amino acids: CATSRGPGNGGEQFF. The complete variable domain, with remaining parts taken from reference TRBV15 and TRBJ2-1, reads DAMVIQNPRYQVTQFGKPVTLSCSQTLNHNVMYWYQQKSSQAPKLLFHYYDKDFNNEADTPDNFQSRRPNTSFCFLDIRSPGLGDTAMYLCATSRGPGNGGEQFFGPGTRLTVL.

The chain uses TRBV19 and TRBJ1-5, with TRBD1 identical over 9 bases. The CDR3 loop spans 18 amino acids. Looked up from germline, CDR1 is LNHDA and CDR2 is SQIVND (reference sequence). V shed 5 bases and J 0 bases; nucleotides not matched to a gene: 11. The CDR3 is CASSQTGTGLYSNQPQHF. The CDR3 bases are TGTGCCAGTAGTCAGACCGGGACAGGGCTTTATAGCAATCAGCCCCAGCATTTT.

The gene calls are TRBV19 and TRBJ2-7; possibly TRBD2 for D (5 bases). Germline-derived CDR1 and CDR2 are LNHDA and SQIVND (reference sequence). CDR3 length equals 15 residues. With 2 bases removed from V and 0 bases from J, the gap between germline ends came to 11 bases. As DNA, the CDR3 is TGTGCCAGTAGTATACGCCGGGAAATCTCCTACGAGCAGTACTTC. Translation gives CASSIRREISYEQYF.

CDR3: CAISDGQGVNTEAFF. CDR3 DNA sequence: TGTGCCATCAGTGATGGACAGGGGGTGAACACTGAAGCTTTCTTT. This rearrangement joins TRBV10-3 to TRBJ1-1; 10 bases align to TRBD1. There are 15 residues in the CDR3. The germline CDR1 and CDR2 sequences are ENHRY and SYGVKD. V dropped 3 bases and J dropped 0; count of bases not matched to a gene: 1.

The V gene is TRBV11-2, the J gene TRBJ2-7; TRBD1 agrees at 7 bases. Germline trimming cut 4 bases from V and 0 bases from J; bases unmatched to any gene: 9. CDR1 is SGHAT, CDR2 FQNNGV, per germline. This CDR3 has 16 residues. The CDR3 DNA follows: TGTGCCAGCAGCTCCGATTCCGGGACAGCCTCCTACGAGCAGTACTTC. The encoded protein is CASSSDSGTASYEQYF.

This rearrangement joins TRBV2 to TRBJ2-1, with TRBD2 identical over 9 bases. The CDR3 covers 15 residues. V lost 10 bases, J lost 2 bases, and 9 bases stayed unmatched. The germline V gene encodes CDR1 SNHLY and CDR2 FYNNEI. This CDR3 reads CATLVAGETYNEQFF. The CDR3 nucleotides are TGTGCCACCCTTGTAGCGGGAGAAACCTACAATGAGCAGTTCTTC.

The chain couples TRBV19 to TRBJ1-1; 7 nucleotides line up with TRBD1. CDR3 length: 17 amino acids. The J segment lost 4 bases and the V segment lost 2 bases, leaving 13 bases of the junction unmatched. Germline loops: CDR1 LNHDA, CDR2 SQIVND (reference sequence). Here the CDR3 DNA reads TGTGCCAGTAGTATACCACCACAGGGGTGGGATTTCACTGAAGCTTTCTTT. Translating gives CASSIPPQGWDFTEAFF.

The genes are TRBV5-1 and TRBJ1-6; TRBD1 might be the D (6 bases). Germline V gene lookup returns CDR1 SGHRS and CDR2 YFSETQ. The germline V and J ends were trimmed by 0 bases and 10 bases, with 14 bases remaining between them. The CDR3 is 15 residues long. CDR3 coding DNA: TGCGCCAGCAGCTTGGAGTCGGACAGCAGGTCACCCCTCCACTTT. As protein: CASSLESDSRSPLHF.